The present entry profiles one TCR beta chain with its context. The antigen is undetermined. CDR1 is SGDLS and CDR2 is YYNGEE in the germline V gene. Trimming removed 4 bases from V and 0 bases from J, with 10 bases in between. There are 15 residues in the CDR3. The data derive from a study of identical twins. After template switching added a universal primer site, the resulting cDNA carried unique molecular identifiers. In TCRdb, the 5' RACE reads were re-called with MiXCR into one record per CDR3 protein. This table holds under 1 million distinct CDR3 sequences, 10% to 15% found once. Study results and caveats: These conclusions were based on statistical analysis (cross-sectional, not following the same donors).

This sample also belongs to another study, concerning yellow fever vaccine responses in identical twins. From that study: Vaccine T cell responses of twins reportedly seemed partly convergent and partly personalized.

This rearrangement joins TRBV9 to TRBJ2-2; D possibly corresponds to TRBD1 (5 bases). The sample comprised PBMCs. The TCR sequence derives from a woman aged 18-35 years in good health. CDR3 sequence: CASSPQDANTGELFF. DNA of the CDR3: TGTGCCAGCAGCCCACAGGATGCGAACACCGGGGAGCTGTTTTTT. Combining the CDR3 with reference TRBV9 and TRBJ2-2 gives the whole variable domain DSGVTQTPKHLITATGQRVTLRCSPRSGDLSVYWYQQSLDQGLQFLIQYYNGEERAKGNILERFSAQQFPDLHSELNLSSLELGDSALYFCASSPQDANTGELFFGEGSRLTVL.